This TCR beta chain originates from a study of blood T cell repertoires in COVID-19. Study at large: There were acute and convalescent COVID-19 samples, and they came from the United States, Italy and Spain. Sample material is recorded as cDNA or gDNA derived from T cells, B-cell-depleted T cells, or PBMCs.

The CDR3 spans 17 residues. The germline V gene has CDR1 GTSNPN and CDR2 SVGIG (reference sequence). J gave up 3 bases and V 0 bases, and 13 bases lay outside the gene matches. In the original workflow: Amplification with reference gene primers provided the estimates of nucleated cell counts. The table came from immunoSEQ multiplex PCR; TCRdb's copy has only in-frame clones and leaves some out. The V and J calls and clone size are taken from that table; D and trimming were inferred from the DNA. The sample shows about 230,000 clones, almost 90% of them seen only once. Sequences were obtained from peripheral blood. V is TRBV30 and J is TRBJ2-7; 8 bases agree with TRBD2. This receptor was obtained from a woman aged 55-70 years with acute or convalescent COVID-19. CDR3 DNA sequence: TGTGCCTGGAGTGTTCTCCGGGGGGGGACAAAACACTACGAGCAGTACTTC. It specifies CAWSVLRGGTKHYEQYF.